This T cell receptor beta chain originates from a study of shared clonotypes between healthy human individuals. Study-wide results and caveats: An expected dependence of interdonor clonotype sharing on sequencing depth was noted. A reduction in generation probabilities was seen for non-shared clonotypes relative to those shared by all four donors. Despite large depth, sorted-subset datasets appeared incompletely sequenced. When naive CD4 clonotypes were compared across a few donors, 4% to 6.5% were shared.

Libraries were prepared by immunoSEQ multiplex PCR; TCRdb keeps only in-frame clonotypes and omits some of them. The sample holds under 850,000 clones, almost 95% seen once. CD45RO-negative CD8 cells positively selected for CCR7 made up the naive population, which excluded terminally differentiated effector memory CD45RA+ cells. About this clone itself: Antigen: not known.

Material for sequencing was naive CD8+ T cells sorted from blood. The sequence was obtained from a man aged 25 to 45 in good health.

CDR3 DNA sequence: TGCGCCAGCGGCAGCTTCTACGAGCAGTACTTC. The encoded protein is CASGSFYEQYF. The chain has TRBV4-1 and TRBJ2-7, with D unclear. The CDR3 runs 11 residues. Trimming removed 8 bases from V and 3 bases from J, with 8 bases in between. CDR1 MGHRA and CDR2 YSYEKL come from the germline V gene.